This is a list of T cell receptor beta chains from one sample in a study of cytomegalovirus exposure and HLA in healthy donors. Profiling relied on immunoSEQ multiplex PCR, and the TCRdb table lists in-frame clones only, not all of them. The sample holds some 76,000 clones, approximately 94% seen once. Source material: PBMCs. The receptors derive from a woman aged 18 to 35 in good health and CMV-seropositive. CDR3s include the opening cysteine and the closing phenylalanine or tryptophan. D genes are given only for firm matches. Clone size is not always given. Where it is, it says once, few, many or a class for expanded clones.

V gene,clone size,D gene,J gene,CDR3 DNA,CDR3 protein
TRBV6-5,-,TRBD1,TRBJ1-1,TGTGCCAGCAGGAAACAGGGGGCACCTGAAGCTTTCTTT,CASRKQGAPEAFF
TRBV7-9,-,TRBD1,TRBJ1-6,TGTGCCAGCAGCTTTTGGGACAGTCATAATTCACCCCTCCACTTT,CASSFWDSHNSPLHF
TRBV30,once,TRBD1,TRBJ1-1,TGTGCCTGGAGTACGGGACAGCCGAACACTGAAGCTTTCTTT,CAWSTGQPNTEAFF
TRBV7-6,-,TRBD2,TRBJ2-5,TGTGCCAGCAGCTTAGTGACTAGCGGGGCCAACGATGGGACCCAGTACTTC,CASSLVTSGANDGTQYF
TRBV7-2,-,TRBD2,TRBJ2-3,TGTGCCAGCAGCAATAGCGGGACCCCGGGGGATTTT,CASSNSGTPGDF
TRBV11-3,-,TRBD2,TRBJ2-7,TGTGCCAGCAGCTTACTAGCGGGGGGAAACGAGCAGTACTTC,CASSLLAGGNEQYF
TRBV6-5,-,TRBD1,TRBJ1-4,TGTGCCAGCAGTAACCGGGACAGGGTTAATGAAAAACTGTTTTTT,CASSNRDRVNEKLFF
TRBV6-6,-,-,TRBJ1-4,TGTGCCAGCAACCCCAAGGGGTGGGATAATGAAAAACTGTTTTTT,CASNPKGWDNEKLFF
TRBV9,-,TRBD1,TRBJ1-5,TGTGCCAGCAGCGTAGAACCGGACAGGGGGCAGCCCCAGCATTTT,CASSVEPDRGQPQHF
TRBV7-8,-,TRBD1,TRBJ1-4,TGTGCCAGCAGCTTAGTAGTATGGACAGGGAATGAAAAACTGTTTTTT,CASSLVVWTGNEKLFF
TRBV18,-,-,TRBJ2-5,TGTGCCAGCTCACCTGCAACGGGAGCCCCTCGGAAAGAGACCCAGTACTTC,CASSPATGAPRKETQYF
TRBV6-5,-,TRBD2,TRBJ2-1,TGTGCCAGCACCCGGGGGGTTAATGAGCAGTTCTTC,CASTRGVNEQFF
TRBV10-3,-,TRBD1,TRBJ1-1,TGTGCCACAATGACAGGGACTAACACTGAAGCTTTCTTT,CATMTGTNTEAFF
TRBV5-1,-,-,TRBJ2-7,TGCGCCAGCCGTTTTGACAGCACTTCCTACGAGCAGTACTTC,CASRFDSTSYEQYF
TRBV27,few,-,TRBJ2-5,TGTGCCAGCAATCCGTTAGACGGGGAGACCCAGTACTTC,CASNPLDGETQYF
TRBV2,-,-,TRBJ2-1,TGTGCCAGCAGTGGCCAGGTTTCCTACAATGAGCAGTTCTTC,CASSGQVSYNEQFF
TRBV12-5,-,TRBD1,TRBJ1-1,TGTGCTAGTGGTTTGGTACAGGGACAGCGCCCCTATGAAGCTTTCTTT,CASGLVQGQRPYEAFF
TRBV11-2,-,-,TRBJ2-5,TGTGCCAGCAGCTCCCTACGCCGGTCTAGCAGACAAGAGACCCAGTACTTC,CASSSLRRSSRQETQYF
TRBV7-8,-,TRBD2,TRBJ2-1,TGTGCCAGCAGCTTCCCAGGTCCGGGACTAGCGGGGCTTAGCTCCTACAATGAGCAGTTCTTC,CASSFPGPGLAGLSSYNEQFF
TRBV11-3,-,TRBD2,TRBJ2-2,TGTGCCAGCAGCTTAGTTCCCAGCGGGACCGCCGGGGAGCTGTTTTTT,CASSLVPSGTAGELFF
TRBV6-1,-,TRBD1,TRBJ2-2,TGTGCCAGCAGTGGACAGGGGGGGACCGGGGAGCTGTTTTTT,CASSGQGGTGELFF
TRBV6-5,-,-,TRBJ1-4,TGTGCCAGCAGGAGGGGGATTAATGAAAAACTGTTTTTT,CASRRGINEKLFF
TRBV28,-,-,TRBJ2-1,TGTGCCAGCAGTTTAGGGGCCAGGGGCGCTTACAATGAGCAGTTCTTC,CASSLGARGAYNEQFF